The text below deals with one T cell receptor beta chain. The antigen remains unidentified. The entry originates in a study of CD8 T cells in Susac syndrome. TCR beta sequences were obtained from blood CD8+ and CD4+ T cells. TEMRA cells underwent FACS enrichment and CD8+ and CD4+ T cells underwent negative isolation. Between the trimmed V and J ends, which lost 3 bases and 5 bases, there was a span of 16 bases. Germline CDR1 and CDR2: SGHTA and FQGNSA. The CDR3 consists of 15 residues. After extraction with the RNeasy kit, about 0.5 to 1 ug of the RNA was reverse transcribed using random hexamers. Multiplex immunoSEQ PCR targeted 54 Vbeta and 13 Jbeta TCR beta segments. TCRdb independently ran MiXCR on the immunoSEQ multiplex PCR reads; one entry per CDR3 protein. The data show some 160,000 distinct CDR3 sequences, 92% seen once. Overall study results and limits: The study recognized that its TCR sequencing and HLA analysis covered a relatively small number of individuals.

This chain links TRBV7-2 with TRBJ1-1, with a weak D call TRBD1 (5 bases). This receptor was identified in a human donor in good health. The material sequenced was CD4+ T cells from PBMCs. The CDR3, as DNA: TGTGCCAGCAGCTTTACCGGGACGGCGGGGACTGAAGCTTTCTTT. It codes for CASSFTGTAGTEAFF.